This T cell receptor (beta chain) was recovered during a study of graft-versus-host responses after intestinal transplantation (dated by TCRdb to about 2021). Study-level background: Multivisceral, liver-intestinal, or isolated intestinal transplants were received by the recipients. Every recipient was given anti-thymocyte globulin induction, followed by approximately three years of maintenance tacrolimus and steroids. After intestinal transplantation, graft-versus-host and host-versus-graft alloreactive T cell clones in the graft, circulation and bone marrow were tracked using bulk TCR-beta CDR3 sequencing. Alloreactive clones were identified by sequencing pre-transplant mixed lymphocyte reaction products and comparing these products with unstimulated pre-transplant donor and recipient T cells. The cohort enrolled 24 intestinal transplant recipients, one of whom was a retransplant, and a few patients without pretransplant specimens were excluded. A peak of at least 4% donor T cells among recipient peripheral blood mononuclear cells was the definition used for donor T cell macrochimerism. Rather than going through the commercial service, samples from a few later patients were sequenced in-house on an Illumina MiSeq and processed with MiXCR. General study outcomes and caveats: Patients with donor T cell macrochimerism had high GvH to HvG T cell clonal ratios in their allografts. Early after transplant, peak levels of circulating GvH clones were found to be associated with declines in HvG clones. GvH clones were detected in recipient bone marrow, and some of these GvH clones were observed earlier in ileal mucosa or blood, consistent with an intestinal mucosal origin. Conclusions were limited by the relatively low number and heterogeneity of intestinal transplant patients.

The method was the immunoSEQ multiplex PCR assay. For most patients, genomic DNA was isolated with the Qiagen DNeasy Blood and Tissue Kit and sent frozen to Adaptive Biotechnologies for TCR sequencing. High-throughput TCR-beta CDR3 sequencing of genomic DNA from most patients was performed by Adaptive Biotechnologies. Per the original workflow: Adaptive's ImmunoSEQ software was the source of the TCR sequencing data for 18 patients, while a few other patients were processed with MiXCR and VDJtools. CD4 versus CD8 sorting errors were corrected by removing sequences found in both subsets at a frequency ratio below 5:1. CDR3 nucleotide sequences shared between donor and recipient were removed because the origin of such sequences could not be assigned. Alloreactive clones required at least 2-fold expansion over unstimulated cells and minimum CFSE-low frequency of 0.002% (template counts) or 0.001% (read counts). Mappable clones were those detected in sequenced pre-transplant spleen, lymph node, or MLR CFSE-low populations of the donor or recipient. Cumulative frequency of alloreactive clones was calculated as a percentage of all sequences weighted by copy number. The clones in this table, taken by TCRdb from immuneACCESS, are in-frame only. Not every clone is retained; where verified, under half of the shortfall comes from an unresolved V gene, and the cause of the rest is unknown. That table supplies the V and J calls and clone size; D and trimming were determined from the DNA. The table for this sample lists about 99,000 clones; roughly 93% of them were counted only once. The ten largest make up more than 0.95% of the sample.

On this clone: The antigen it binds to is not known. No quality values exist for individual bases; no much larger clone is one base distant.

Read against the paper, the sample's time point label means: cells obtained before transplantation from donor or recipient. CD3+CD4+ and CD3+CD8+ populations were FACS-sorted from unstimulated pre-transplant donor and recipient cells taken from spleen or lymph nodes. Specimen: unstimulated CD8+ T cells sorted from spleen or lymph node cells, collected before intestinal transplant. The receptor was isolated from a human donor who received an intestinal transplant.

The base sequence is TGTGCCAGCAGCTTGGTCGGACCGAAAGAGACCCAGTACTTC. Its product reads: CASSLVGPKETQYF. This chain joins TRBV5-4 to TRBJ2-5, with the D gene uncertain. The cysteine opens and the phenylalanine closes a CDR3 of 14 amino acids. The sequence is cut down to CDR3 DNA, 42 bases in frame from base 1. V is pared back by 0 bases and J by 3 bases, with 9 bases lying between the germline termini. The CDR1 and CDR2 encoded by the germline V gene (reference sequence) are SGHNT and YYREEE.